The 32 T cell receptor beta chains listed next were all sequenced from one sample in a study of CD8 T cells in ankylosing spondylitis. TCRdb re-called the 5' RACE reads through MiXCR, storing one row per CDR3 protein. The sample holds just over 350,000 distinct CDR3 sequences, around 20% seen once. The sample consisted of blood, either unsorted or a sorted T cell fraction (not recorded which). The receptor set was obtained from a male donor with ankylosing spondylitis or in good health (not recorded which).

CDR3 in amino acids: CASSYLPSGGTNTGELFF. DNA of the CDR3: TGTGCCAGCAGTTATCTCCCTAGCGGGGGCACGAACACCGGGGAGCTGTTTTTT. The chain has TRBV6-2 or TRBV6-3 and TRBJ2-2; TRBD2 matches 10 bases. The germline CDR1 and CDR2 sequences are MNHEY and SVGEGT. The CDR3 covers 18 residues. After removal of 3 bases from V and 0 bases from J, the junction contained 7 bases not matched to a gene.

The V and J genes are TRBV28 and TRBJ2-7; D perhaps matches TRBD2 (5 bases). The CDR3 is 14 amino acids. Germline-derived CDR1 and CDR2 are MDHEN and SYDVKM. Trimming removed 5 bases at V and 3 bases at J, with 14 bases between. The CDR3: CASSTRVRDYEQYF. The DNA of the CDR3 is TGTGCCAGCAGTACACGGGTGAGGGACTACGAGCAGTACTTC.

This clonotype has just a few counts. This rearrangement joins TRBV5-1 to TRBJ2-6; TRBD1 agrees at 8 bases. From germline, CDR1 is SGHRS and CDR2 YFSETQ. With 3 bases clipped from V and 0 bases from J, the junction kept 2 bases outside the gene matches. There are 16 residues in the CDR3. The CDR3 loop reads CASSSTGDSGANVLTF. DNA of the CDR3: TGCGCCAGCAGCTCGACAGGGGACTCTGGGGCCAACGTCCTGACTTTC.

This sequence joins TRBV11-2 and TRBJ1-2; D is undetermined. The CDR3 extends over 12 amino acids. Germline loops: CDR1 SGHAT, CDR2 FQNNGV. Trimming shortened V by 7 bases and J by 2 bases, and 8 bases separated the two germline ends. In DNA form, the CDR3 reads TGTGCCAGCACAAAGGACAACTATGGCTACACCTTC. This translates into CASTKDNYGYTF.

This clonotype was counted between two and nine times. The chain couples TRBV6-1 to TRBJ1-2, with 8 bases identical to TRBD1. The CDR3 length is 12 residues. J was trimmed by 7 bases and V by 9 bases; bases with no gene match: 7. Germline CDR1 and CDR2: MNHNS and SASEGT. CDR3 loop: CARGDRGGGYTF. For the CDR3, the DNA is TGTGCCAGGGGTGACAGGGGCGGTGGCTACACCTTC.

This clonotype was seen a handful of times. The rearrangement uses TRBV6-1 and TRBJ2-2, with TRBD2 matching over 13 bases. The CDR3 has 17 amino acids. Germline V CDR1 and CDR2: MNHNS, SASEGT. The V segment lost 4 bases and the J segment 4 bases; nucleotides outside the gene matches: 6. The CDR3 DNA sequence: TGTGCCAGCAGTGTAACTAGCGGGGGGGCAGGCACCGGGGAGCTGTTTTTT. This codes for CASSVTSGGAGTGELFF.

The chain uses TRBV11-1 and TRBJ2-2; a possible D gene is TRBD1 (6 bases). There are 19 residues in the CDR3. CDR1 and CDR2 (germline): SGHAT, FQDESV (reference sequence). V was cut by 2 bases and J by 0 bases, with 19 bases left in between. In DNA form, the CDR3 reads TGTGCCAGCAGCTTAACCTTTACAGGGCTTCCCGCGAACACCGGGGAGCTGTTTTTT. Translated: CASSLTFTGLPANTGELFF.

This clonotype has just a few counts. The rearrangement links TRBV6-2 or TRBV6-3 to TRBJ2-3, with 9 bases lining up with TRBD2. This CDR3 contains 16 residues. The V gene's germline CDR1 is MNHEY and CDR2 SVGEGT. After removal of 7 bases from V and 5 bases from J, the junction contained 13 bases not matched to a gene. CDR3 region: CASTNYPSGEKDTQYF. The CDR3 region has the DNA TGTGCCAGCACCAACTACCCTAGCGGGGAGAAAGATACGCAGTATTTT.

The rearrangement links TRBV2 to TRBJ1-2; D not certain. The CDR3 sequence is 14 residues long. V dropped 7 bases and J dropped 8 bases, with 20 bases sitting between them. Germline loops: CDR1 SNHLY, CDR2 FYNNEI. CDR3 in amino acids: CASTKVYTSSGYTF. In DNA form, the CDR3 reads TGTGCCAGCACCAAAGTTTACACATCCAGCGGCTACACCTTC. Looking up the rest from reference TRBV2 and TRBJ1-2 gives the full variable domain: EPEVTQTPSHQVTQMGQEVILRCVPISNHLYFYWYRQILGQKVEFLVSFYNNEISEKSEIFDDQFSVERPDGSNFTLKIRSTKLEDSAMYFCASTKVYTSSGYTFGSGTRLTVV.

The rearrangement joins TRBV6-1 to TRBJ2-5, with 9 bases identical to TRBD2. After removal of 0 bases from V and 1 base from J, the junction contained 3 bases not matched to a gene. This CDR3 spans 16 amino acids. CDR1 is MNHNS, CDR2 SASEGT, per germline. The CDR3 reads CASSEALAGLQETQYF. As DNA, the CDR3 is TGTGCCAGCAGTGAAGCTCTAGCGGGGCTCCAAGAGACCCAGTACTTC.

The chain employs TRBV20-1 and TRBJ1-3; D may be TRBD1 (5 bases). CDR1 and CDR2 (germline): DFQATT, SNEGSKA (reference sequence). V lost 2 bases, J lost 4 bases, and 9 bases lay in between. The CDR3 spans 13 residues. Here the CDR3 reads CSARLRGGNTIYF. CDR3 sequence (DNA): TGCAGTGCTAGATTAAGGGGAGGAAACACCATATATTTT.

By proportion, this clonotype is medium-sized. V is TRBV20-1 and J is TRBJ2-5; D possibly corresponds to TRBD2 (6 bases). The CDR3 extends over 14 amino acids. Germline values: CDR1 DFQATT, CDR2 SNEGSKA (reference sequence). Trimming removed 2 bases from V and 1 base from J, with 11 bases in between. CDR3 DNA: TGCAGTGCTAGACCCGGGGGTGGCCAAGAGACCCAGTACTTC. It encodes CSARPGGGQETQYF.

The chain is built from TRBV7-3 and TRBJ2-7; 8 nucleotides agree with TRBD1. V shed 5 bases, J shed 5 bases, and the junction held 14 bases outside the gene matches. The germline gives CDR1 SGHTA, CDR2 FQGTGA. The CDR3 loop spans 16 amino acids. The CDR3 region has the DNA TGTGCCAGCAGCCTCACGACCGGGACAGGAGCCCACGAGCAGTACTTC. The encoded protein is CASSLTTGTGAHEQYF.

The chain combines TRBV20-1 with TRBJ1-4; maybe TRBD1 (5 bases). Trimming removed 2 bases at V and 4 bases at J, with 11 bases between. Germline V gives CDR1 DFQATT, CDR2 SNEGSKA (reference sequence). The CDR3 contains 14 residues. In DNA form, the CDR3 reads TGCAGTGCTAGAAACAGGATCGATAATGAAAAACTGTTTTTT. Its protein is CSARNRIDNEKLFF.

On this clonotype itself: It is likely a read error, because the conserved phenylalanine at the end of the CDR3 is missing. The chain combines TRBV12-3 or TRBV12-4 with TRBJ2-1; D unclear. Trimming shortened V by 6 bases and J by 7 bases, and 10 bases separated the two germline ends. The CDR3 covers 12 residues. This chain's CDR3 is CASRLLRNEQFL. DNA of the CDR3: TGTGCCAGCAGACTCCTACGGAATGAGCAGTTCCTC.

This clonotype was observed a handful of times. V is TRBV4-1 and J is TRBJ1-4, with D possibly being TRBD1 (5 bases). This CDR3 is built from 15 residues. Germline V CDR1 and CDR2: MGHRA, YSYEKL. V shed 1 base and J shed 4 bases, with 10 bases lying between them. The DNA for the CDR3 is TGCGCCAGCAGCCAAGTTAGGGACGGTAATGAAAAACTGTTTTTT. Translating it yields CASSQVRDGNEKLFF.

Points on this clonotype: Since a far larger clone is one base different, this is likely a read error. J is TRBJ2-7 and V is TRBV6-5, with D hard to call. CDR1 is MNHEY and CDR2 is SVGAGI in the germline V gene. Trimming pared 6 bases from V and 2 bases from J, leaving 5 bases between. The CDR3 totals 11 residues. The CDR3, as DNA: TGTGCCAGCAGCACCCCCTACGAGCAGTACTTC. This gives the protein CASSTPYEQYF.

The genes are TRBV28 and TRBJ2-2, with unresolved D. The CDR3 consists of 13 residues. Per germline, CDR1 MDHEN and CDR2 SYDVKM. V shed 3 bases and J shed 6 bases, with 8 bases lying between them. DNA of the CDR3: TGTGCCAGCAGTTTTCTGGAATCCGGGGAGCTGTTTTTT. Protein product: CASSFLESGELFF.

This chain uses TRBV29-1 with TRBJ2-7; unclear D gene. Trimming removed 7 bases at V and 0 bases at J, with 13 bases between. Per germline, CDR1 SQVTM and CDR2 ANQGSEA. The length of the CDR3 is 13 residues. The CDR3 nucleotides are TGCAGCGCTTCGGCGGCAGGCTCCTACGAGCAGTACTTC. Translating gives CSASAAGSYEQYF.

There are a few counts of this clonotype. This chain connects TRBV12-3 or TRBV12-4 to TRBJ2-2; D is undetermined. Trimming removed 3 bases from V and 1 base from J, with 6 bases in between. This CDR3 is 14 amino acids long. CDR3 in DNA: TGTGCCAGCAGTTTCTGGGAGAACACCGGGGAGCTGTTTTTT. Translated: CASSFWENTGELFF.

The table lists this clonotype with a few counts. V gene TRBV3-1 combines with J gene TRBJ2-7; D is unclear. Per germline, CDR1 LGHDT and CDR2 YNNKEL (reference sequence). V gave up 1 base and J gave up 0 bases, with 4 bases separating them. CDR3 length: 13 residues. The CDR3 reads CASSQVDSYEQYF. The DNA for the CDR3 is TGTGCCAGCAGCCAAGTAGACTCCTACGAGCAGTACTTC.

This chain connects TRBV11-3 to TRBJ2-1, with D maybe TRBD1 (6 bases). Germline-derived CDR1 and CDR2 are SGHNT and YENEEA. Trimming took off 8 bases at V and 9 bases at J, with 20 bases between the two ends. The CDR3 has 14 amino acids. The CDR3 loop is CASASVRDKGEQFF. For the CDR3, the DNA is TGTGCCAGCGCAAGCGTCCGGGACAAAGGTGAGCAGTTCTTC.

This clonotype was observed a handful of times. The rearrangement joins TRBV4-1 to TRBJ2-5, with 11 bases fitting TRBD2. Germline lookup yields CDR1 MGHRA and CDR2 YSYEKL. CDR3 length equals 17 residues. V gave up 1 base and J gave up 0 bases; unmatched junction bases: 4. The CDR3 loop is CASSQAPSGGYQETQYF. The CDR3 bases are TGCGCCAGCAGCCAAGCCCCTAGCGGGGGGTACCAAGAGACCCAGTACTTC.

This clonotype was counted at least ten times. CDR3 amino acids: CASSRDSYEQYF. For the CDR3, the DNA is TGTGCCAGCAGCCGGGACAGCTACGAGCAGTACTTC. J is TRBJ2-7 and V is TRBV12-3 or TRBV12-4, with TRBD1 matching over 7 bases. The CDR3 contains 12 residues. V gave up 6 bases and J gave up 3 bases; unmatched junction bases: 2.

This clonotype was seen a handful of times. Written as DNA, the CDR3 is TGTGCCAGCAGACCCTCTGCGCTGGATTCACCCCTCCACTTT. Amino acid sequence: CASRPSALDSPLHF. The chain combines TRBV12-3 or TRBV12-4 with TRBJ1-6; unclear D gene. Trimming cost V 6 bases and J 8 bases, with 14 bases left between them. This CDR3 comprises 14 residues.

V is TRBV7-9 and J is TRBJ2-2; D is unclear. Germline V gives CDR1 SEHNR, CDR2 FQNEAQ (reference sequence). The CDR3 contains 15 residues. Between the trimmed V and J ends, which lost 8 bases and 0 bases, there was a span of 13 bases. CDR3 sequence: CASLGPNPNTGELFF. CDR3 in DNA: TGTGCCAGCCTAGGACCCAATCCGAACACCGGGGAGCTGTTTTTT.

This clonotype has just a few counts. This sequence joins TRBV24-1 and TRBJ2-7; D is unclear. Trimming removed 4 bases at V and 1 base at J, with 4 bases between. CDR3 length: 12 residues. Germline V gives CDR1 KGHDR, CDR2 SFDVKD. The CDR3 sequence is CATSDSSYEQYF. CDR3 bases: TGTGCCACCAGTGACAGTTCCTACGAGCAGTACTTC.

This clonotype occurred a few times. The CDR3 loop reads CSAGQLNTEAFF. The CDR3 DNA reads TGCAGTGCTGGACAGTTGAACACTGAAGCTTTCTTT. The rearrangement links TRBV20-1 to TRBJ1-1, with a weak D call TRBD1 (6 bases). This CDR3 has 12 residues. Germline loops: CDR1 DFQATT, CDR2 SNEGSKA (reference sequence). The V and J ends lost 5 bases and 0 bases respectively, with 7 bases between them.

This clonotype was seen repeatedly, ten times or more. The J gene is TRBJ2-7, the V gene TRBV7-9, with TRBD1 matching 10 bases. The germline CDR1 and CDR2 sequences are SEHNR and FQNEAQ (reference sequence). This CDR3 comprises 14 residues. With V trimmed by 4 bases and J by 4 bases, 4 bases remained unmatched. The CDR3 region has the DNA TGTGCCAGCAGCTCTTGGGACAGGGGTTACGAGCAGTACTTC. This codes for CASSSWDRGYEQYF.

About this clonotype itself: Sequence at one end of the junction differs from germline and may be a read error. CDR3 sequence reads: CTSSLLATGNRSTDTQYF. CDR3 bases: TGTACCAGCAGTTTATTGGCGACAGGGAATAGAAGCACAGATACGCAGTATTTT. This sequence joins TRBV2 and TRBJ2-3; 7 nucleotides align to TRBD1. Germline V lookup: CDR1 SNHLY, CDR2 FYNNEI. This CDR3 has 18 residues.

The genes are TRBV11-2 and TRBJ2-7; TRBD1 aligns across 8 bases. The CDR3 is 13 residues long. Germline V lookup: CDR1 SGHAT, CDR2 FQNNGV. Losses at the gene ends were 4 bases for V and 5 bases for J; bases not matched to a gene: 4. The CDR3 is CASSSTGEDEQYF. In nucleotides, the CDR3 is TGTGCCAGCAGCTCGACAGGGGAGGACGAGCAGTACTTC.

The chain carries TRBV12-3 or TRBV12-4 and TRBJ2-7; 10 bases agree with TRBD1. V gave up 7 bases and J gave up 2 bases; unmatched junction bases: 5. The CDR3 covers 14 residues. CDR3 sequence: CASTPGQGPYEQYF. The CDR3 bases are TGTGCCAGCACCCCGGGACAGGGGCCCTACGAGCAGTACTTC.